The source of this TCR beta chain is a study of T cells after yellow fever vaccination. TCRdb re-called the 5' RACE reads with MiXCR, one entry per CDR3 protein. The repertoire holds 250,000 to 300,000 distinct CDR3 sequences, about 5.2% seen once, with approximately 3.5% in the top ten. Study-wide results and caveats: One caveat is that FACS-sorted repertoires could contain abundant clonotypes contaminating from the bulk population. Post-booster reappearance was seen for most primary-vaccination clones (around 97% CD4, 85% to 90% CD8).

The CDR3 totals 14 residues. Trimming pared 0 bases from V and 6 bases from J, leaving 9 bases between. The germline V gene encodes CDR1 SGHAT and CDR2 FQNNGV. In the case of this clonotype: Its cognate antigen is unknown.

The specimen was CD4+ T cells sorted from PBMCs, collected on the day of the yellow fever booster vaccination. The V and J genes are TRBV11-2 and TRBJ2-1, with a possible D match to TRBD1 (5 bases). The source is a young man who received the YFV17D yellow fever vaccine. CDR3: CASSLDSRGNEQFF. CDR3 bases: TGTGCCAGCAGCTTAGATTCAAGGGGCAATGAGCAGTTCTTC. Full variable domain (outside the CDR3, taken from reference TRBV11-2 and TRBJ2-1): EAGVAQSPRYKIIEKRQSVAFWCNPISGHATLYWYQQILGQGPKLLIQFQNNGVVDDSQLPKDRFSAERLKGVDSTLKIQPAKLEDSAVYLCASSLDSRGNEQFFGPGTRLTVL.